This TCR beta chain is drawn from a study of T cells after yellow fever vaccination. A process of 5'RACE template switching, which added a universal primer site and UMIs, was used to make TCR cDNA. TCRdb independently ran MiXCR on the 5' RACE reads; one entry per CDR3 protein. The sample holds 150,000 to 200,000 distinct CDR3 sequences, 7% to 10% seen once. This CDR3 spans 15 amino acids. The germline V and J ends were trimmed by 2 bases and 0 bases, with 8 bases remaining between them. Germline values: CDR1 SEHNR, CDR2 FQNEAQ (reference sequence). General observations from the study: It was a small share of clonotypes that appeared in both CD4 and CD8 compartments.

This clonotype was found a few times. The antigen is not known. The chain is built from TRBV7-9 and TRBJ1-3, with D unresolved. The starting material was CD8+ T cells sorted from PBMCs, obtained 45 days after the yellow fever booster vaccination. This receptor was identified in a man younger than 35 who received the YFV17D yellow fever vaccine. The CDR3 sequence: CASSLWQFSGNTIYF. The CDR3 coding sequence is TGTGCCAGCAGCTTATGGCAGTTCTCTGGAAACACCATATATTTT.